The rows below give T cell receptor beta chains drawn from one sample of a study of blood T cells in healthy people across ages. TCRdb fed the 5' RACE reads into MiXCR, producing one record per CDR3 protein. The sample contains approximately 1,000,000 distinct CDR3 sequences, approximately 38% of which appear only once. Sequencing used blood. The receptors shown here come from a man between 18 and 35 years old in good health. The CDR3 runs from the conserved cysteine through the conserved F or W. D genes are given only for firm matches. The size field is filled for only some rows; it gives once, few, many or a size class.

DNA: TGTGCCAGCTGTACAGGGAACACCGGGGAGCTGTTTTTT
CDR3: CASCTGNTGELFF
V: TRBV2
J: TRBJ2-2
size: -
D: -

DNA: TGTGCCAGCAGTAATCAGGGGGTCGACAACGAGCAGTACTTC
CDR3: CASSNQGVDNEQYF
V: TRBV12-3/TRBV12-4
J: TRBJ2-7
size: -
D: TRBD1

DNA: TGTGCCACCAGCAGAGTTTTCTCTAGCCAAAGGCAGTATTTT
CDR3: CATSRVFSSQRQYF
V: TRBV15
J: TRBJ2-3
size: few
D: -

DNA: TGCGCCAGCAGCCCGGACAGGGAGGGCTATGGCTACACCTTC
CDR3: CASSPDREGYGYTF
V: TRBV4-3
J: TRBJ1-2
size: -
D: TRBD1

DNA: TGTGCCACCAGCAGAGACAGCTTTAACTATGGCTACACCTTC
CDR3: CATSRDSFNYGYTF
V: TRBV15
J: TRBJ1-2
size: -
D: -

DNA: TGCGCCAGCAGCCGGAAAGGACAGGGTAGCACAGATACGCAGTATTTT
CDR3: CASSRKGQGSTDTQYF
V: TRBV4-3
J: TRBJ2-3
size: few
D: TRBD1

DNA: TGTGCCAGCAGCTTAGGTGGCACAGGCAATCAGTCCCAGCATTTT
CDR3: CASSLGGTGNQSQHF
V: TRBV11-2
J: TRBJ1-5
size: -
D: -

DNA: TGTGCCAGCAGCCAAGATCTGGCGTTAAGCTCCTACAATGAGCAGTTCTTC
CDR3: CASSQDLALSSYNEQFF
V: TRBV4-2
J: TRBJ2-1
size: -
D: -

DNA: TGTGCCAGCAGTTACTCGCCCGTCGTCAGGGGGGGGAGAACAGAGTTGAACACTGAAGCTTTCTTT
CDR3: CASSYSPVVRGGRTELNTEAFF
V: TRBV6-5
J: TRBJ1-1
size: -
D: TRBD1

DNA: TGTGCCAGCACCAACGACAGGGAAGAGACCCAGTACTTC
CDR3: CASTNDREETQYF
V: TRBV6-5
J: TRBJ2-5
size: -
D: TRBD1

DNA: TGTGCCAGCAGCTTAGACCTGTGGGAGACCCAGTTCTTC
CDR3: CASSLDLWETQFF
V: TRBV11-2
J: TRBJ2-1
size: -
D: -

DNA: TGTGCCAGCAGCTTTTCGGACAGGGAAGCTTTCTTT
CDR3: CASSFSDREAFF
V: TRBV7-9
J: TRBJ1-1
size: many
D: TRBD1

DNA: TGCAGTGCTAGAATCAGCGGGGGGTCTCTCACAGATACGCAGTATTTT
CDR3: CSARISGGSLTDTQYF
V: TRBV20-1
J: TRBJ2-3
size: -
D: TRBD2

DNA: TGTGCCAGCAGTGACCCCGGGACACTCCGTTATGGCTACACCTTC
CDR3: CASSDPGTLRYGYTF
V: TRBV12-3/TRBV12-4
J: TRBJ1-2
size: -
D: -

DNA: TGCAGTGCTAGACCCCAACTGCCTTACACAGATACGCAGTATTTT
CDR3: CSARPQLPYTDTQYF
V: TRBV20-1
J: TRBJ2-3
size: -
D: -

DNA: TGTGCCAGCAGCCAAGATGAGGGGGTTGGCTACACCTTC
CDR3: CASSQDEGVGYTF
V: TRBV3-1
J: TRBJ1-2
size: once
D: -

DNA: TGCGCCAGCAGCCACGACAGGGTTGGAGCAGATGCGCAGTATTTT
CDR3: CASSHDRVGADAQYF
V: TRBV4-1
J: TRBJ2-3
size: once
D: TRBD1

DNA: TGCAGTGCTACTTTCCGGGCCGCTGAAGCTTTCTTT
CDR3: CSATFRAAEAFF
V: TRBV20-1
J: TRBJ1-1
size: -
D: -

DNA: TGTGCCATCGCGGACAGACAACAAGAGACCCAGTACTTC
CDR3: CAIADRQQETQYF
V: TRBV10-3
J: TRBJ2-5
size: -
D: -

DNA: TGTGCCAGCCTCCCTACGGGGCCCAGCTCCCACAATGAGCAGTACTTC
CDR3: CASLPTGPSSHNEQYF
V: TRBV28
J: TRBJ2-7
size: -
D: -

DNA: TGCAGTGCTAGAGATAGGACGGAGAAAAAACTGTTTTTT
CDR3: CSARDRTEKKLFF
V: TRBV20-1
J: TRBJ1-4
size: few
D: -

DNA: TGTGCCAGCAGTCAAGGGACGGCCGGTCAGCAGTACTTC
CDR3: CASSQGTAGQQYF
V: TRBV2
J: TRBJ2-7
size: -
D: -

DNA: TGTGCCAGCAGCTTAGGGACAAGAACAAAGAACACTGAAGCTTTCTTT
CDR3: CASSLGTRTKNTEAFF
V: TRBV12-3/TRBV12-4
J: TRBJ1-1
size: -
D: -

DNA: TGTGCCAGCAGTCTCGGGGTTCCGGGGCTTAACAATGAGCAGTACTTC
CDR3: CASSLGVPGLNNEQYF
V: TRBV6-5
J: TRBJ2-7
size: -
D: -

DNA: TGTGCCAGCAGCGTAGGGTCTAGCGGGTACGAGCAGTACTTC
CDR3: CASSVGSSGYEQYF
V: TRBV9
J: TRBJ2-7
size: few
D: TRBD2

DNA: TGTGCCACCCGGGACCAAAACACCGGGGAGCTGTTTTTT
CDR3: CATRDQNTGELFF
V: TRBV2
J: TRBJ2-2
size: -
D: -

DNA: TGTGCCAGCCTTTCCGCAACAGGGGGGGGTAGCAATCAGCCCCAGCATTTT
CDR3: CASLSATGGGSNQPQHF
V: TRBV6-1
J: TRBJ1-5
size: -
D: TRBD1

DNA: TGTGCCAGCAGACTGACTAGCGGGGCGGAAAAGCCCCACAATGAGCAGTTCTTC
CDR3: CASRLTSGAEKPHNEQFF
V: TRBV3-1
J: TRBJ2-1
size: -
D: TRBD2

DNA: TGCAGTGCAACAAACAACAGGGGGGACAATGAGCAGTTCTTC
CDR3: CSATNNRGDNEQFF
V: TRBV20-1
J: TRBJ2-1
size: many
D: TRBD1

DNA: TGTGCCAGCAGCATCGGGCACGATACGCAGTATTTT
CDR3: CASSIGHDTQYF
V: TRBV7-9
J: TRBJ2-3
size: -
D: -

DNA: TGTGCCATCAGTGGGGCCCTGGCAGATACGCAGTATTTT
CDR3: CAISGALADTQYF
V: TRBV10-3
J: TRBJ2-3
size: -
D: -

DNA: TGTGCCAGCAGTCCAATCCTGCGGGGCCTGGACACCGGGGAGCTGTTTTTT
CDR3: CASSPILRGLDTGELFF
V: TRBV27
J: TRBJ2-2
size: -
D: -

DNA: TGCGCCAGCACCGACTCGACTAGCTCAGAGACCCAGTACTTC
CDR3: CASTDSTSSETQYF
V: TRBV4-1
J: TRBJ2-5
size: few
D: TRBD2

DNA: TGTGCCAGCTCACCACTCGTGGAGGGAGGCTACACCTTC
CDR3: CASSPLVEGGYTF
V: TRBV18
J: TRBJ1-2
size: -
D: -

DNA: TGTGCCAGCAGTTCTAGACAGGGGTATCAGCCCCAGCATTTT
CDR3: CASSSRQGYQPQHF
V: TRBV12-3/TRBV12-4
J: TRBJ1-5
size: -
D: TRBD1

DNA: TGTGCCAGCAGCCCCAACAGACAGAACAATAGCACAGATACGCAGTATTTT
CDR3: CASSPNRQNNSTDTQYF
V: TRBV7-3
J: TRBJ2-3
size: -
D: -

DNA: TGCAGCGTTGAAGGGGTTGGCCTCCGAAGAGGGGAGACCCAGTACTTC
CDR3: CSVEGVGLRRGETQYF
V: TRBV29-1
J: TRBJ2-5
size: -
D: -

DNA: TGTGCCAGCAGTACCCATCACGGGGGTACGCAGTATTTT
CDR3: CASSTHHGGTQYF
V: TRBV6-2/TRBV6-3
J: TRBJ2-3
size: few
D: -

DNA: TGTGCCAGCCTCGGACAGGGGTTGGGATACGAGCAGTACTTC
CDR3: CASLGQGLGYEQYF
V: TRBV10-3
J: TRBJ2-7
size: -
D: TRBD1

DNA: TGCAGTGCTAGAGATAAAAGCGCTAGCGGGCGGGTTGGTGAGCAGTACTTC
CDR3: CSARDKSASGRVGEQYF
V: TRBV20-1
J: TRBJ2-5
size: -
D: TRBD2

DNA: TGTGCCAGCAGCTTAGCCACCACTTCACAGGGTGGAAATCAGCCCCAGCATTTT
CDR3: CASSLATTSQGGNQPQHF
V: TRBV7-9
J: TRBJ1-5
size: few
D: -

DNA: TGTGCCAGCAGCCACGGTAGTGGGCAGGGTGGCTACACCTTC
CDR3: CASSHGSGQGGYTF
V: TRBV3-1
J: TRBJ1-2
size: few
D: -

DNA: TGTGCCTGGAGAGAAGAGCGGCGCTCCTACAATGAGCAGTTCTTC
CDR3: CAWREERRSYNEQFF
V: TRBV30
J: TRBJ2-1
size: -
D: -

DNA: TGCAGCGTCCCAATACCGAACACTGAAGCTTTCTTT
CDR3: CSVPIPNTEAFF
V: TRBV29-1
J: TRBJ1-1
size: once
D: -

DNA: TGTGCCAGCAGCCAACGGGACACATCCTACGAGCGGTACTTC
CDR3: CASSQRDTSYERYF
V: TRBV3-1
J: TRBJ2-5
size: -
D: -

DNA: TGTGCCAGCAGTTACTACTCCGGGACATTAAACACTGAAGCTTTCTTT
CDR3: CASSYYSGTLNTEAFF
V: TRBV6-5
J: TRBJ1-1
size: -
D: -

DNA: TGTGCCAGCAGCAGCCGACAGGGGCACTCCTACAATGAGCAGTTCTTC
CDR3: CASSSRQGHSYNEQFF
V: TRBV7-9
J: TRBJ2-1
size: -
D: TRBD1

DNA: TGTGCCAGCAGTTTTTTCACAGGGGGCAACACTGAAGCTTTCTTT
CDR3: CASSFFTGGNTEAFF
V: TRBV28
J: TRBJ1-1
size: few
D: TRBD1

DNA: TGCGCCAGCAGCCAAGTAGCGCCAGCCGGTCCCACCGGGGAGCTGTTTTTT
CDR3: CASSQVAPAGPTGELFF
V: TRBV4-1
J: TRBJ2-2
size: -
D: -

DNA: TGTGCCAGCAGCTCCGCTTTAGGGAATGAGCAGTTCTTC
CDR3: CASSSALGNEQFF
V: TRBV6-6
J: TRBJ2-1
size: -
D: -

DNA: TGTGCCAGCAGCGTACAGGAGGGGACAGGGTTTGAGCAGTACTTC
CDR3: CASSVQEGTGFEQYF
V: TRBV9
J: TRBJ2-5
size: -
D: TRBD1

DNA: TGTGCCAGCAGTTGGCCCGGGACTAGCGGAGAGACCCAGTACTTC
CDR3: CASSWPGTSGETQYF
V: TRBV6-2/TRBV6-3
J: TRBJ2-5
size: -
D: TRBD2

DNA: TGCGCCAGCAGCCAAGATGGGAACAACTACGAGCAGTACTTC
CDR3: CASSQDGNNYEQYF
V: TRBV4-3
J: TRBJ2-7
size: -
D: -

DNA: TGCAGTGCTATTGGCGGGGATAGCACAGATACGCAGTATTTT
CDR3: CSAIGGDSTDTQYF
V: TRBV20-1
J: TRBJ2-3
size: -
D: -

DNA: TGTGCCAGCAGTTTATGGACGGGGGCCACTGAAGCTTTCTTT
CDR3: CASSLWTGATEAFF
V: TRBV12-3/TRBV12-4
J: TRBJ1-1
size: few
D: -

DNA: TGTGCCAGCACCCTGCCGTCTGAAGCTTTCTTT
CDR3: CASTLPSEAFF
V: TRBV7-9
J: TRBJ1-1
size: once
D: -

DNA: TGTGCCAGCAGTGAAGGGGGCATGAACACTGAAGCTTTCTTT
CDR3: CASSEGGMNTEAFF
V: TRBV6-1
J: TRBJ1-1
size: -
D: -

DNA: TGTGCCAGCGCGAGGGACACCTACGAGCAGTACTTC
CDR3: CASARDTYEQYF
V: TRBV12-3/TRBV12-4
J: TRBJ2-7
size: -
D: -